This T cell receptor (beta chain) was sequenced during a study of blood T cells in healthy people across ages. Next came a second PCR, run for about 6 to 12 cycles, which used a sample-barcoded 5' primer along with a J-beta primer mix. The authors tagged each cDNA molecule using a template-switch adaptor with 12 random nucleotides. In TCRdb, the 5' RACE reads were re-called with MiXCR into one record per CDR3 protein. The sample includes roughly 410,000 distinct CDR3 sequences, about 49% of them seen just once. CDR3 size: 16 residues. Germline CDR1 and CDR2: KGHSH and LQKENI. Donation came from healthy Caucasian individuals in Russia who were aged roughly 6 to 95. Per sample, at least 5.5 micrograms of total RNA were extracted.

The material sequenced was blood. The clonotype was recovered from a man in his 60s in good health. The rearrangement joins TRBV18 to TRBJ2-5; 14 bases align to TRBD2. The J call is doubtful: the DNA matches TRBJ2-7 better. The CDR3 reads CASSPLGLAGDYEQYF. In DNA form, the CDR3 reads TGTGCCAGCTCACCCTTGGGACTAGCGGGGGACTACGAGCAGTACTTC.